Below are 3 T cell receptor beta chains sequenced from a single sample in a study of shared clonotypes between healthy human individuals. Profiled with immunoSEQ multiplex PCR; TCRdb holds only in-frame clones, not every one. The table lists more than 900,000 clones, approximately 80% of them singletons. The source material was memory CD4+ T cells from PBMCs. The subset: CD45RA-negative fraction. All receptors derive from a young man in good health. Some clones in this sample may be carry-over from other donors' samples.

This clone appeared once. The chain uses TRBV28 and TRBJ2-4; D is undetermined. There are 14 residues in the CDR3. The ends were cut back, 3 bases at V and 0 bases at J, with 6 bases in the middle. Germline-derived CDR1 and CDR2 are MDHEN and SYDVKM. The CDR3: CASSLAEAKNIQYF. As DNA, the CDR3 is TGTGCCAGCAGTTTGGCGGAAGCCAAAAACATTCAGTACTTC.

V is TRBV28 and J is TRBJ2-2; D is uncertain. In germline, CDR1 is MDHEN, CDR2 SYDVKM. The CDR3 totals 16 residues. The ends were cut back, 5 bases at V and 3 bases at J, with 16 bases in the middle. CDR3 DNA sequence: TGTGCCAGCAGTCGCCTGGAGAGGTTGGACACCGGGGAGCTGTTTTTT. Protein sequence: CASSRLERLDTGELFF. Using reference TRBV28 and TRBJ2-2 for the parts outside the CDR3, the full variable domain is DVKVTQSSRYLVKRTGEKVFLECVQDMDHENMFWYRQDPGLGLRLIYFSYDVKMKEKGDIPEGYSVSREKKERFSLILESASTNQTSMYLCASSRLERLDTGELFFGEGSRLTVL.

Notes on this clone: Other DNA sequences in this sample translate to the same CDR3. This sequence joins TRBV7-2 and TRBJ2-7; 7 positions agree with TRBD2. CDR1 and CDR2 (germline): SGHTA, FQGNSA. The CDR3 totals 14 residues. Unmatched junction bases numbered 0, after V lost 1 base and J lost 0 bases. The CDR3 DNA is TGTGCCAGCAGCTTAGTAGCGGGCTCCTACGAGCAGTACTTC. Residues: CASSLVAGSYEQYF.